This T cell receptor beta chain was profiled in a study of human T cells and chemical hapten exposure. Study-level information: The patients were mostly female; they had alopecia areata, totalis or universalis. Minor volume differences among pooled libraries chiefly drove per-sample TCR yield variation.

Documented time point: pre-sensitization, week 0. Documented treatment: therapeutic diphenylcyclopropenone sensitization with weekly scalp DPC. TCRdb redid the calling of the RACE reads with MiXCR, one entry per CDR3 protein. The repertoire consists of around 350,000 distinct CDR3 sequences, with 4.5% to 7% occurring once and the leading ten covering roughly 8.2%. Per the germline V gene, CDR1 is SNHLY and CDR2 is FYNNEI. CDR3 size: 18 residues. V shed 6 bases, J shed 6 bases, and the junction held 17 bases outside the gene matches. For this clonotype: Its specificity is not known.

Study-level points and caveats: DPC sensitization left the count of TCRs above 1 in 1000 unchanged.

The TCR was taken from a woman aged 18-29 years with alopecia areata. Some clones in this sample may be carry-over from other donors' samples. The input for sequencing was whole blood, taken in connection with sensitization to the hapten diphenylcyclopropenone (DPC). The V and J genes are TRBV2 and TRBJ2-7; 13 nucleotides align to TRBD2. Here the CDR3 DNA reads TGTGCCAGCAGCCAACAGGGGCTTACTAGCGGGGGGGCAAGCGAGCAGTACTTC. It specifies CASSQQGLTSGGASEQYF. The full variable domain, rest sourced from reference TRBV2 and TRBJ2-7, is EPEVTQTPSHQVTQMGQEVILRCVPISNHLYFYWYRQILGQKVEFLVSFYNNEISEKSEIFDDQFSVERPDGSNFTLKIRSTKLEDSAMYFCASSQQGLTSGGASEQYFGPGTRLTVT.